The 8 T cell receptor beta chains reported below all come from one sample, sequenced in a study of blood T cell repertoires in COVID-19. Using immunoSEQ multiplex PCR, the repertoire was profiled, and TCRdb retains in-frame clones only, with some absent. The data show about 170,000 clones, 82% seen once. Source material: peripheral blood. The origin of the receptors is a woman at least 80 years old with active or convalescent COVID-19.

This clone was seen a single time. The chain combines TRBV19 with TRBJ2-1, with D perhaps matching TRBD2 (5 bases). This CDR3 has 16 residues. CDR1 LNHDA and CDR2 SQIVND come from the germline V gene (reference sequence). V lost 8 bases to trimming and J lost 0 bases, with 17 bases between them. Here the CDR3 reads CASFGSGKSSYNEQFF. CDR3 sequence (DNA): TGTGCCAGTTTCGGCAGCGGAAAGAGCTCCTACAATGAGCAGTTCTTC.

The V gene is TRBV5-1, the J gene TRBJ2-3, with D perhaps TRBD2 (5 bases). Germline V gene data show CDR1 as SGHRS and CDR2 as YFSETQ. The CDR3 loop spans 15 amino acids. V dropped 0 bases and J dropped 0 bases, with 8 bases sitting between them. The CDR3, as DNA: TGCGCCAGCAGCTTGGCCGCGGGTAGCACAGATACGCAGTATTTT. Its protein product is CASSLAAGSTDTQYF.

V and J are TRBV7-3 and TRBJ2-3; 12 bases are shared with TRBD2. Unmatched junction bases numbered 4, after V lost 5 bases and J lost 4 bases. Germline V CDR1 and CDR2: SGHTA, FQGTGA. The CDR3 consists of 15 residues. In DNA form, the CDR3 reads TGTGCCAGCAGCCTGACTAGCGGGAGCGCAGATACGCAGTATTTT. Translating gives CASSLTSGSADTQYF.

This clone was observed a single time. The chain has TRBV29-1 and TRBJ1-1, with TRBD1 identical over 9 bases. The germline V gene has CDR1 SQVTM and CDR2 ANQGSEA. V shed 6 bases and J 0 bases; nucleotides not matched to a gene: 2. The CDR3 covers 13 residues. The CDR3 DNA follows: TGCAGCGTGGGGACAGGGCTGAACACTGAAGCTTTCTTT. Translating it yields CSVGTGLNTEAFF.

This chain uses TRBV9 with TRBJ2-1, with a weak D call TRBD2 (6 bases). Looked up from germline, CDR1 is SGDLS and CDR2 is YYNGEE. This CDR3 contains 17 residues. The V and J ends lost 3 bases and 8 bases respectively, with 24 bases between them. The CDR3 nucleotides read TGTGCCAGCAGCGGGAGAAGTCCCGGACGCGCTAGCGATGAGCAGTTCTTC. Its translation: CASSGRSPGRASDEQFF.

V gene TRBV28 combines with J gene TRBJ2-2; 7 bases line up with TRBD2. Trimming at V came to 7 bases and at J to 4 bases, leaving 6 bases not matched to a gene. CDR1 and CDR2 (germline): MDHEN, SYDVKM. There are 14 residues in the CDR3. The CDR3 region has the DNA TGTGCCAGCACAGGACTAGTCGTCACCGGGGAGCTGTTTTTT. It specifies CASTGLVVTGELFF. The complete variable domain, with remaining parts taken from reference TRBV28 and TRBJ2-2, reads DVKVTQSSRYLVKRTGEKVFLECVQDMDHENMFWYRQDPGLGLRLIYFSYDVKMKEKGDIPEGYSVSREKKERFSLILESASTNQTSMYLCASTGLVVTGELFFGEGSRLTVL.

In this sample, this clone turned up once. The chain links TRBV2 to TRBJ1-6; D is unresolved. This CDR3 spans 14 amino acids. V lost 3 bases to trimming and J lost 7 bases, with 10 bases between them. Per germline, CDR1 SNHLY and CDR2 FYNNEI. In DNA, the CDR3 is TGTGCCAGCAGTGACTTGCGGGTAAATTCACCCCTCCACTTT. It specifies CASSDLRVNSPLHF.

The chain carries TRBV2 and TRBJ1-4; D may be TRBD1 (5 bases). The length of the CDR3 is 15 residues. Germline V gives CDR1 SNHLY, CDR2 FYNNEI. V lost 6 bases and J lost 0, with 11 bases in between. The CDR3 reads CASSLTGSTNEKLFF. DNA of the CDR3: TGTGCCAGCAGCCTCACAGGTTCAACTAATGAAAAACTGTTTTTT.